Listed here are 23 T cell receptor beta chains from one sample, sequenced in a study of Tregs in tolerant kidney transplant recipients. Profiling relied on immunoSEQ multiplex PCR, and the TCRdb table lists in-frame clones only, not all of them. The sample includes about 44,000 clones, roughly 95% of them seen just once. These receptors' targets are unknown. The specimen sequenced was Tregs from blood cultured with allogeneic cells. The origin of the receptors is a human donor in good health.

V gene TRBV6-5 combines with J gene TRBJ2-7; D call uncertain. Germline CDR1 MNHEY, CDR2 SVGAGI. Trimming left V 0 bases short and J 2 bases short, with 11 bases between. The length of the CDR3 is 15 residues. CDR3 DNA sequence: TGTGCCAGCAGTTACTCGCAACCTAATCCCTACGAGCAGTACTTC. This codes for CASSYSQPNPYEQYF.

The genes are TRBV6-5 and TRBJ1-1, with D perhaps matching TRBD1 (6 bases). Trimming shortened V by 6 bases and J by 12 bases, and 20 bases separated the two germline ends. This CDR3 is built from 13 residues. Germline CDR1 MNHEY, CDR2 SVGAGI. For the CDR3, the DNA is TGTGCCAGCAGGACGGGGGCCCCCGAATGGACTTTCTTT. It translates to CASRTGAPEWTFF.

The rearrangement links TRBV9 to TRBJ2-3, with unresolved D. The CDR3 has 12 amino acids. Germline V gives CDR1 SGDLS, CDR2 YYNGEE. V was clipped by 1 base and J by 6 bases, with 6 bases between them. The CDR3: CASSVSGDTQYF. The CDR3 coding sequence is TGTGCCAGCAGCGTATCCGGTGATACGCAGTATTTT.

The chain links TRBV5-1 to TRBJ2-2; a possible D gene is TRBD1 (5 bases). The J call may not be correct, given that the DNA end is closer to TRBJ1-3. CDR3 length: 14 residues. CDR1 SGHRS and CDR2 YFSETQ come from the germline V gene. CDR3 nucleotides: TGCGCCAGCAGCTTGTCAGGGACTGGAAACACCATATATTTT. Translating gives CASSLSGTGNTIYF.

V is TRBV2 and J is TRBJ2-2, with 10 positions matching TRBD1. The germline gives CDR1 SNHLY, CDR2 FYNNEI. The CDR3 is made up of 16 amino acids. Trimming took 6 bases from V and 4 from J; bases not matched to a gene: 8. CDR3 coding DNA: TGTGCCAGCAGAGCCCCGGGACAGGGGCCCACCGGGGAGCTGTTTTTT. The encoded protein is CASRAPGQGPTGELFF.

This rearrangement joins TRBV7-9 to TRBJ1-1; 8 bases match TRBD1. This CDR3 contains 14 residues. Germline V gene lookup returns CDR1 SEHNR and CDR2 FQNEAQ (reference sequence). After removal of 3 bases from V and 7 bases from J, the junction contained 7 bases not matched to a gene. CDR3 sequence: CASSFRTGSFEAFF. CDR3 DNA sequence: TGTGCCAGCAGCTTCAGGACAGGGAGTTTTGAAGCTTTCTTT.

This clone occurred once. The V gene is TRBV15, the J gene TRBJ1-6; perhaps TRBD1 as D (5 bases). This CDR3 is built from 16 residues. The V gene lost 1 base and the J gene lost 5 bases, with 12 bases spanning the gap. Germline V CDR1 and CDR2: LNHNV, YYDKDF (reference sequence). CDR3 DNA sequence: TGTGCCACCAGCAGAGCTTACAGGCGAGATAATTCACCCCTCCACTTT. This codes for CATSRAYRRDNSPLHF.

The V gene is TRBV5-5, the J gene TRBJ2-7; D perhaps matches TRBD2 (6 bases). The CDR3 extends over 14 amino acids. From germline, CDR1 is SGHKS and CDR2 YYEKEE (reference sequence). V gave up 2 bases and J gave up 3 bases, with 12 bases separating them. CDR3 nucleotides: TGTGCCAGCAGCTTTCTGGCGGGATTCTACGAGCAGTACTTC. It translates to CASSFLAGFYEQYF.

V usage is TRBV25-1 and J usage is TRBJ2-2; TRBD1 is a possible D gene (6 bases). The CDR3 contains 16 residues. V lost 2 bases, J lost 2 bases, and 12 bases lay in between. Germline loops: CDR1 MGHDK, CDR2 SYGVNS. In nucleotides, the CDR3 is TGTGCCAGCAGTGAACGTACAGGGCTCAACACCGGGGAGCTGTTTTTT. It codes for CASSERTGLNTGELFF.

The chain couples TRBV27 to TRBJ2-5; D gene unclear. Trimming left V 3 bases short and J 6 bases short, with 5 bases between. In germline, CDR1 is MNHEY, CDR2 SMNVEV (reference sequence). The CDR3 is made up of 11 amino acids. CDR3 sequence (DNA): TGTGCCAGCAGTTTTGTGAAGACCCAGTACTTC. Protein: CASSFVKTQYF.

The rearrangement joins TRBV6-1 to TRBJ2-3; 15 bases are a match to TRBD2. Germline CDR1 is MNHNS and CDR2 is SASEGT. There are 19 residues in the CDR3. V was pared by 4 bases and J by 0 bases, with 8 bases of the junction left unmatched. CDR3: CASSVPLGTSGGSTDTQYF. The DNA of the CDR3 is TGTGCCAGCAGTGTCCCTCTGGGGACTAGCGGGGGGAGCACAGATACGCAGTATTTT.

The chain carries TRBV6-5 and TRBJ2-5; a weak D match, TRBD2 (6 bases). The CDR3 sequence is 15 residues long. Germline V gene sequence: CDR1 MNHEY, CDR2 SVGAGI. Trimming removed 2 bases from V and 7 bases from J, with 17 bases in between. In nucleotides, the CDR3 is TGTGCCAGCAGTTACGCGGGGACTCCCGGGGGGACCCAGTACTTC. Translating gives CASSYAGTPGGTQYF.

The chain combines TRBV2 with TRBJ1-5; 10 bases are shared with TRBD1. The CDR3 spans 15 residues. The ends lost 3 bases at V and 6 bases at J; junction bases unmatched: 5. The germline V gene encodes CDR1 SNHLY and CDR2 FYNNEI. Written as DNA, the CDR3 is TGTGCCAGCAGTGACTGGGACAGGGGAGTTCAGCCCCAGCATTTT. Residues: CASSDWDRGVQPQHF.

The gene calls are TRBV15 and TRBJ2-7; TRBD1 aligns across 7 bases. Looked up from germline, CDR1 is LNHNV and CDR2 is YYDKDF (reference sequence). Germline trimming cut 1 base from V and 3 bases from J; bases unmatched to any gene: 9. The CDR3 consists of 16 residues. The CDR3 bases are TGTGCCACCAGCAGAGTTCGGGACAGCCGTCACTACGAGCAGTACTTC. This gives the protein CATSRVRDSRHYEQYF.

The V and J genes are TRBV18 and TRBJ1-2; 9 bases agree with TRBD1. In germline, CDR1 is KGHSH, CDR2 LQKENI. There are 12 residues in the CDR3. After removal of 8 bases from V and 6 bases from J, the junction contained 4 bases not matched to a gene. CDR3 nucleotide sequence: TGTGCCAGCCGAGGGGACAGGGATGGCTACACCTTC. Translation: CASRGDRDGYTF.

The chain links TRBV30 to TRBJ2-2; D is uncertain. Germline V lookup: CDR1 GTSNPN, CDR2 SVGIG (reference sequence). Trimming cost V 2 bases and J 7 bases, with 17 bases left between them. This CDR3 has 15 residues. The DNA for the CDR3 is TGTGCCTGGAGTTCAACTCCCGCAGGTGGCGGGGAGCTGTTTTTT. The encoded protein is CAWSSTPAGGGELFF.

The J gene is TRBJ1-3, the V gene TRBV6-5; TRBD1 is a possible D gene (6 bases). V lost 4 bases and J 4 bases, leaving 11 bases between the germline ends. The CDR3 consists of 14 residues. Germline CDR1 reads MNHEY; CDR2 reads SVGAGI. CDR3 sequence: CASSSTGLGNTIYF. The DNA of the CDR3 is TGTGCCAGCAGTTCCACAGGGTTAGGAAACACCATATATTTT.

The genes are TRBV18 and TRBJ2-5; possibly TRBD2 for D (7 bases). The CDR3 is made up of 12 amino acids. Germline CDR1 is KGHSH and CDR2 is LQKENI. V lost 6 bases and J 5 bases, leaving 10 bases between the germline ends. Here the CDR3 reads CASSRGRETQYF. The DNA for the CDR3 is TGTGCCAGCTCGCGGGGGCGTGAGACCCAGTACTTC.

This rearrangement joins TRBV14 to TRBJ1-1; TRBD1 might be the D (5 bases). There are 15 residues in the CDR3. CDR1 is SGHDN, CDR2 FVKESK, per germline. V lost 2 bases to trimming and J lost 2 bases, with 12 bases between them. The CDR3 loop reads CASSQLYRPNTEAFF. Written as DNA, the CDR3 is TGTGCCAGCAGCCAATTATACAGGCCAAACACTGAAGCTTTCTTT. The whole variable domain, remainder taken from reference TRBV14 and TRBJ1-1, is EAGVTQFPSHSVIEKGQTVTLRCDPISGHDNLYWYRRVMGKEIKFLLHFVKESKQDESGMPNNRFLAERTGGTYSTLKVQPAELEDSGVYFCASSQLYRPNTEAFFGQGTRLTVV.

The gene calls are TRBV5-1 and TRBJ2-3; 10 positions match TRBD2. Germline loops: CDR1 SGHRS, CDR2 YFSETQ. The CDR3 extends over 14 amino acids. The junction had 1 base not matched to a gene; V was cut back by 2 bases and J by 4 bases. CDR3 residues: CASSLGTSADTQYF. For the CDR3, the DNA is TGCGCCAGCAGCTTAGGGACTAGCGCAGATACGCAGTATTTT.

The CDR3 nucleotides are TGTGCCAGCATCCTGTGGGACAGGAAGGAAGCTTTCTTT. It translates to CASILWDRKEAFF. The chain couples TRBV6-5 to TRBJ1-1, with TRBD1 identical over 8 bases. V lost 7 bases, J lost 8 bases, and 9 bases stayed unmatched. The CDR3 runs to 13 residues. The germline V gene encodes CDR1 MNHEY and CDR2 SVGAGI.

The V call is TRBV6-6, the J call TRBJ2-1, with D possibly TRBD2 on 6 matching bases. CDR1 and CDR2 from the germline V gene are MNHNY and SVGAGI (reference sequence). The CDR3 consists of 14 residues. V was clipped by 5 bases and J by 4 bases, with 12 bases between them. The CDR3 DNA reads as TGTGCCAGCAGTCTAGCGAGAGTTTACAATGAGCAGTTCTTC. This gives the protein CASSLARVYNEQFF.

The chain joins TRBV2 to TRBJ2-2; D ambiguous. Germline V gives CDR1 SNHLY, CDR2 FYNNEI. The CDR3 covers 11 residues. Deletions cut 4 bases from V and 5 bases from J, with 2 bases between. CDR3 coding DNA: TGTGCCAGCAGTGTAACCGGGGAGCTGTTTTTT. It specifies CASSVTGELFF.